The 11 T cell receptor beta chains below were found in one sample sequenced in a study of blood T cell repertoires in COVID-19. TCRdb's copy holds only in-frame clones and misses some; the assay was immunoSEQ multiplex PCR. Here the sample spans 150,000 to 200,000 clones, around four fifths being singletons. Input material: peripheral blood. The receptors stem from a woman younger than 45 with acute or convalescent COVID-19.

The chain has TRBV30 and TRBJ1-4, with TRBD1 identical over 7 bases. CDR1 is GTSNPN, CDR2 SVGIG, per germline (reference sequence). With V trimmed by 0 bases and J by 7 bases, 8 bases remained unmatched. The CDR3 runs 15 residues. In DNA, the CDR3 is TGTGCCTGGAGTGTACCCCGAGACAGGGTTGAAAAACTGTTTTTT. Encoded protein: CAWSVPRDRVEKLFF.

This clone was found once. The rearrangement links TRBV7-2 to TRBJ2-5; 13 nucleotides agree with TRBD2. The CDR3 contains 16 residues. Germline CDR1 is SGHTA and CDR2 is FQGNSA. The J segment lost 5 bases and the V segment lost 4 bases, leaving 7 bases of the junction unmatched. The CDR3 region has the DNA TGTGCCAGCAGCTCGAGCCTACTAGCGGGAGGGGAGACCCAGTACTTC. Its translation is CASSSSLLAGGETQYF.

The chain's CDR3 is CASSPLRLADNNEQFF. DNA of the CDR3: TGTGCCAGCTCACCACTTCGACTAGCGGACAACAATGAGCAGTTCTTC. J is TRBJ2-1 and V is TRBV18, with TRBD2 matching over 9 bases. The CDR3 has 16 residues. Germline loops: CDR1 KGHSH, CDR2 LQKENI. J was trimmed by 5 bases and V by 1 base; bases with no gene match: 6.

Written as DNA, the CDR3 is TGTGCCAGCTTGCGGGGGCCTGAAGCTTTCTTT. Translated: CASLRGPEAFF. This rearrangement joins TRBV6-5 to TRBJ1-1; possible D gene TRBD1, 6 bases. Trimming cost V 8 bases and J 6 bases, with 10 bases left between them. The CDR3 runs 11 residues. Germline V lookup: CDR1 MNHEY, CDR2 SVGAGI.

This clone was counted at least ten times. V gene TRBV2 combines with J gene TRBJ1-1; D unclear. Germline CDR1 reads SNHLY; CDR2 reads FYNNEI. CDR3 length: 14 residues. V lost 3 bases, J lost 4 bases, and 12 bases lay in between. The CDR3 reads CASSEGSMSTEAFF. CDR3 coding DNA: TGTGCCAGCAGTGAGGGCAGCATGAGCACTGAAGCTTTCTTT. The variable domain in full, with the rest retrieved from reference TRBV2 and TRBJ1-1, is EPEVTQTPSHQVTQMGQEVILRCVPISNHLYFYWYRQILGQKVEFLVSFYNNEISEKSEIFDDQFSVERPDGSNFTLKIRSTKLEDSAMYFCASSEGSMSTEAFFGQGTRLTVV.

As for this clone: A junction end diverges from the germline sequence, so it may reflect a read error. V usage is TRBV6-1 and J usage is TRBJ2-7, with D perhaps TRBD2 (5 bases). Germline loops: CDR1 MNHNS, CDR2 SASEGT. This CDR3 comprises 14 residues. The CDR3 nucleotides read TGTGCCAGCAGTCAAGCTACTAGCTCCTACGAGCAGTACTTC. Its translation: CASSQATSSYEQYF.

The chain carries TRBV6-5 and TRBJ2-7; 7 bases are shared with TRBD2. Germline lookup yields CDR1 MNHEY and CDR2 SVGAGI. V was pared by 5 bases and J by 11 bases, with 12 bases of the junction left unmatched. The CDR3 loop spans 13 amino acids. The CDR3 DNA follows: TGTGCCAGCAGTAGCGGGGATGGATTTGGGAAGTACTTC. It translates to CASSSGDGFGKYF.

V and J are TRBV7-9 and TRBJ2-1; tentatively, D is TRBD1 (5 bases). Germline CDR1 and CDR2: SEHNR and FQNEAQ (reference sequence). V was pared by 1 base and J by 4 bases, with 8 bases between. The CDR3 extends over 14 amino acids. The CDR3 sequence is CASSLGQKYNEQFF. CDR3 coding DNA: TGTGCCAGCAGCTTAGGACAGAAGTACAATGAGCAGTTCTTC.

The chain links TRBV20-1 to TRBJ1-1, with a possible D match to TRBD1 (5 bases). The ends were cut back, 6 bases at V and 7 bases at J, with 9 bases in the middle. The CDR3 totals 10 residues. CDR1 and CDR2 (germline): DFQATT, SNEGSKA (reference sequence). CDR3 amino acids: CSAPRVEAFF. CDR3 DNA: TGCAGTGCGCCCAGGGTTGAAGCTTTCTTT.

The CDR3 spells CASSLRQGAYGYTF. The CDR3, as DNA: TGCGCCAGCAGCTTGAGACAGGGAGCCTATGGCTACACCTTC. V and J are TRBV5-1 and TRBJ1-2, with 7 bases that match TRBD1. Germline CDR1 reads SGHRS; CDR2 reads YFSETQ. The CDR3 consists of 14 residues. Germline trimming cut 1 base from V and 4 bases from J; bases unmatched to any gene: 4.

The chain has TRBV10-3 and TRBJ2-3; 7 nucleotides line up with TRBD1. This CDR3 comprises 16 residues. CDR1 and CDR2 from the germline V gene are ENHRY and SYGVKD. J gave up 5 bases and V 6 bases, and 14 bases lay outside the gene matches. The CDR3 protein is CAIRDNRDSSLDTQYF. CDR3 coding DNA: TGTGCCATCAGGGATAACCGGGACAGTAGCTTAGATACGCAGTATTTT.